This T cell receptor beta chain is from a study of blood T cell repertoires in COVID-19. Overall study: Samples of COVID-19 (acute and convalescent) were obtained from the United States, Italy and Spain. Sources were T cells, B-cell-depleted T cells, or PBMCs; the material itself was cDNA or gDNA.

Original data processing: How many nucleated cells were present was estimated from reference gene primer amplification. The method was immunoSEQ multiplex PCR; TCRdb's version includes in-frame clones alone and lacks a portion of them. Clonal size and the V and J genes are those of that table, whereas D and trimming came from the DNA. The data contain around 300,000 clones, 65% to 90% of them seen just once; the ten biggest clones take up roughly 7.8%. Trimming at V came to 3 bases and at J to 3 bases, leaving 7 bases not matched to a gene. The CDR3 has 15 residues. Germline CDR1 is LNHNV and CDR2 is YYDKDF (reference sequence).

Material: peripheral blood. This chain joins TRBV15 and TRBJ2-7, with 8 bases fitting TRBD1. This sequence was found in a human donor in a cohort sampled during active COVID-19. CDR3 bases: TGTGCCACCAGCAGGGGTGGACAGGGCATCTACGAGCAGTACTTC. The encoded protein is CATSRGGQGIYEQYF.